These T cell receptor beta chains were read from a single sample in a study of cytomegalovirus exposure and HLA in healthy donors. Data came from immunoSEQ multiplex PCR; TCRdb stores just in-frame clones and leaves some out. Of over 70,000 clones detected, around 82% appear once; the ten largest clones hold 2% to 2.5%. Specimen: PBMCs. The receptor set was obtained from a man between 18 and 29 years old in good health and CMV-seronegative. CDR3s include the opening cysteine and the closing phenylalanine or tryptophan. A D gene is named only where the DNA matches it firmly. Clone sizes are given selectively: once, few, many, or a class where the clone is expanded.

d_gene: TRBD1; v_gene: TRBV6-1; abundance: NA; j_gene: TRBJ1-5; CDR3aa: CASSQQGDQPQHF; CDR3nt: TGTGCCAGCAGTCAACAGGGGGATCAGCCCCAGCATTTT
d_gene: NA; v_gene: TRBV10-1; abundance: NA; j_gene: TRBJ1-1; CDR3aa: CASRPDRNTEAFF; CDR3nt: TGCGCCAGCAGACCCGACAGGAACACTGAAGCTTTCTTT
d_gene: NA; v_gene: TRBV7-2; abundance: NA; j_gene: TRBJ2-1; CDR3aa: CASSPLRGSVYNEQFF; CDR3nt: TGTGCCAGCAGCCCCTTAAGAGGGAGCGTTTACAATGAGCAGTTCTTC
d_gene: TRBD1; v_gene: TRBV19; abundance: NA; j_gene: TRBJ2-4; CDR3aa: CASKGDSAFRGNIQYF; CDR3nt: TGTGCCAGTAAGGGGGACAGTGCGTTTAGAGGGAACATTCAGTACTTC
d_gene: TRBD1; v_gene: TRBV2; abundance: NA; j_gene: TRBJ1-1; CDR3aa: CASSGDRDTEAFF; CDR3nt: TGTGCCAGCAGTGGGGACAGGGACACTGAAGCTTTCTTT
d_gene: NA; v_gene: TRBV15; abundance: few; j_gene: TRBJ1-1; CDR3aa: CATSRDGEGSTEAFF; CDR3nt: TGTGCCACCAGCAGAGACGGGGAGGGTAGCACTGAAGCTTTCTTT
d_gene: NA; v_gene: TRBV9; abundance: NA; j_gene: TRBJ2-7; CDR3aa: CASSVRGGLNEQYF; CDR3nt: TGTGCCAGCAGCGTTCGGGGTGGACTAAACGAGCAGTACTTC
d_gene: TRBD1; v_gene: TRBV5-1; abundance: NA; j_gene: TRBJ1-6; CDR3aa: CASSRQGASSYNSPLHF; CDR3nt: TGCGCCAGCAGCCGACAGGGGGCGAGCTCCTATAATTCACCCCTCCACTTT
d_gene: NA; v_gene: TRBV6-1; abundance: NA; j_gene: TRBJ1-2; CDR3aa: CASSEGIGRGAQGYTF; CDR3nt: TGTGCCAGCAGTGAAGGTATAGGGAGGGGGGCTCAAGGCTACACCTTC
d_gene: TRBD2; v_gene: TRBV5-1; abundance: NA; j_gene: TRBJ2-2; CDR3aa: CASSSRTSGGTNTGELFF; CDR3nt: TGCGCCAGCAGCTCAAGGACTAGCGGGGGGACGAACACCGGGGAGCTGTTTTTT
d_gene: NA; v_gene: TRBV5-1; abundance: NA; j_gene: TRBJ2-6; CDR3aa: CASSVLGTGYDGANVLTF; CDR3nt: TGCGCCAGCAGTGTGTTAGGTACAGGGTACGATGGGGCCAACGTCCTGACTTTC
d_gene: NA; v_gene: TRBV12-5; abundance: NA; j_gene: TRBJ1-1; CDR3aa: CASGSGAGTEAFF; CDR3nt: TGTGCTAGTGGCTCAGGGGCGGGCACTGAAGCTTTCTTT
d_gene: NA; v_gene: TRBV6-5; abundance: NA; j_gene: TRBJ2-5; CDR3aa: CATVRTVQETQYF; CDR3nt: TGTGCCACCGTAAGGACAGTCCAAGAGACCCAGTACTTC
d_gene: NA; v_gene: TRBV30; abundance: few; j_gene: TRBJ2-3; CDR3aa: CAWSAPGHSTDTQYF; CDR3nt: TGTGCCTGGAGCGCACCGGGACATAGCACAGATACGCAGTATTTT
d_gene: NA; v_gene: TRBV10-3; abundance: NA; j_gene: TRBJ1-1; CDR3aa: CAIRSSLVGGTEAFF; CDR3nt: TGTGCCATCCGATCATCCCTGGTCGGGGGCACTGAAGCTTTCTTT
d_gene: TRBD2; v_gene: TRBV6-1; abundance: NA; j_gene: TRBJ2-7; CDR3aa: CASSWTSGDNYEQYF; CDR3nt: TGTGCCAGCAGTTGGACTAGCGGAGATAACTACGAGCAGTACTTC
d_gene: TRBD1; v_gene: TRBV5-6; abundance: few; j_gene: TRBJ1-1; CDR3aa: CASTLLNRGITEAFF; CDR3nt: TGTGCCAGCACCCTACTGAACAGGGGGATCACTGAAGCTTTCTTT
d_gene: NA; v_gene: TRBV6-5; abundance: NA; j_gene: TRBJ1-1; CDR3aa: CASRQYTEAFF; CDR3nt: TGTGCCAGCCGACAGTACACTGAAGCTTTCTTT
d_gene: NA; v_gene: TRBV30; abundance: NA; j_gene: TRBJ1-1; CDR3aa: CAWRGPPGIAEAFF; CDR3nt: TGTGCCTGGCGTGGGCCCCCGGGGATCGCTGAAGCTTTCTTT
d_gene: NA; v_gene: TRBV5-4; abundance: NA; j_gene: TRBJ2-3; CDR3aa: CASSTTDTQYF; CDR3nt: TGTGCCAGCAGCACAACAGATACGCAGTATTTT
d_gene: TRBD1; v_gene: TRBV4-1; abundance: NA; j_gene: TRBJ1-3; CDR3aa: CASSQDRRTGGPRRGNTIYF; CDR3nt: TGCGCCAGCAGCCAAGATCGTAGGACAGGGGGCCCCAGGCGAGGAAACACCATATATTTT
d_gene: NA; v_gene: TRBV7-9; abundance: NA; j_gene: TRBJ1-4; CDR3aa: CASSPGRGVTNEKLFF; CDR3nt: TGTGCCAGCAGCCCGGGGCGGGGCGTTACTAATGAAAAACTGTTTTTT
d_gene: TRBD1; v_gene: TRBV6-1; abundance: NA; j_gene: TRBJ2-7; CDR3aa: CASSEAGGQGYEQYF; CDR3nt: TGTGCCAGCAGTGAAGCGGGGGGACAGGGCTACGAGCAGTACTTC
d_gene: NA; v_gene: TRBV4-2; abundance: once; j_gene: TRBJ2-4; CDR3aa: CASSSSVTKNIQYF; CDR3nt: TGTGCCAGCAGCTCTAGTGTCACCAAAAACATTCAGTACTTC
d_gene: NA; v_gene: TRBV18; abundance: NA; j_gene: TRBJ1-4; CDR3aa: CASSPPGQSNEKLFF; CDR3nt: TGTGCCAGCTCACCGCCCGGACAGAGTAATGAAAAACTGTTTTTT
d_gene: TRBD1; v_gene: TRBV5-1; abundance: NA; j_gene: TRBJ2-3; CDR3aa: CASRIYSGQGTDTQYF; CDR3nt: TGCGCCAGCAGAATCTACTCGGGACAGGGGACAGATACGCAGTATTTT
d_gene: NA; v_gene: TRBV27; abundance: NA; j_gene: TRBJ1-1; CDR3aa: CASSLLGWGGGTEAFF; CDR3nt: TGTGCCAGCAGTTTATTGGGCTGGGGAGGTGGCACTGAAGCTTTCTTT
d_gene: TRBD1; v_gene: TRBV18; abundance: few; j_gene: TRBJ1-3; CDR3aa: CASSTGGLSSGNTIYF; CDR3nt: TGTGCCAGCTCAACAGGGGGGCTGAGCTCTGGAAACACCATATATTTT
d_gene: TRBD1; v_gene: TRBV19; abundance: NA; j_gene: TRBJ1-5; CDR3aa: CASSMAGGDQPQHF; CDR3nt: TGTGCCAGTAGTATGGCAGGGGGCGATCAGCCCCAGCATTTT
d_gene: NA; v_gene: TRBV5-8; abundance: NA; j_gene: TRBJ1-1; CDR3aa: CASSFQGNTEAFF; CDR3nt: TGTGCCAGCAGCTTTCAGGGGAACACTGAAGCTTTCTTT
d_gene: NA; v_gene: TRBV7-9; abundance: NA; j_gene: TRBJ1-6; CDR3aa: CASSSQTEDRYSPLHF; CDR3nt: TGTGCCAGCAGCTCCCAGACCGAGGACAGATATTCACCCCTCCACTTT
d_gene: NA; v_gene: TRBV4-2; abundance: NA; j_gene: TRBJ2-5; CDR3aa: CASSQEVLAAETQYF; CDR3nt: TGTGCCAGCAGCCAAGAGGTCTTGGCGGCAGAGACCCAGTACTTC
d_gene: TRBD2; v_gene: TRBV2; abundance: NA; j_gene: TRBJ2-7; CDR3aa: CASKRGASYEQYF; CDR3nt: TGTGCCAGCAAGCGGGGGGCTTCCTACGAGCAGTACTTC
d_gene: NA; v_gene: TRBV9; abundance: few; j_gene: TRBJ2-7; CDR3aa: CASSVAPARGYEQYF; CDR3nt: TGTGCCAGCAGCGTAGCTCCCGCCAGGGGCTACGAGCAGTACTTC
d_gene: NA; v_gene: TRBV4-1; abundance: NA; j_gene: TRBJ1-1; CDR3aa: CASSQGRTAWGAFF; CDR3nt: TGCGCCAGCAGCCAAGGGAGGACCGCCTGGGGAGCTTTCTTT
d_gene: NA; v_gene: TRBV7-2; abundance: once; j_gene: TRBJ2-2; CDR3aa: CASSHYTGELFF; CDR3nt: TGTGCCAGCAGCCATTACACCGGGGAGCTGTTTTTT
d_gene: TRBD2; v_gene: TRBV7-8; abundance: NA; j_gene: TRBJ2-1; CDR3aa: CASSLLAGGKYNEQFF; CDR3nt: TGTGCCAGCAGCTTATTAGCGGGAGGAAAATACAATGAGCAGTTCTTC
d_gene: TRBD2; v_gene: TRBV7-8; abundance: NA; j_gene: TRBJ2-5; CDR3aa: CASSLERGSGGFGTQYF; CDR3nt: TGTGCCAGCAGCTTAGAGCGAGGTAGCGGGGGCTTTGGGACCCAGTACTTC
d_gene: NA; v_gene: TRBV7-8; abundance: NA; j_gene: TRBJ2-1; CDR3aa: CASSYRPREVGGEQFF; CDR3nt: TGTGCCAGCAGCTACCGCCCCAGGGAGGTCGGGGGTGAGCAGTTCTTC
d_gene: NA; v_gene: TRBV27; abundance: NA; j_gene: TRBJ1-5; CDR3aa: CASTPAGGVDQPQHF; CDR3nt: TGTGCCAGCACCCCCGCGGGGGGGGTAGATCAGCCCCAGCATTTT
d_gene: TRBD1; v_gene: TRBV5-5; abundance: NA; j_gene: TRBJ1-2; CDR3aa: CASSLQQGTYGYTF; CDR3nt: TGTGCCAGCAGCTTACAACAGGGGACCTATGGCTACACCTTC
d_gene: TRBD2; v_gene: TRBV7-3; abundance: NA; j_gene: TRBJ2-7; CDR3aa: CASSAGLDREQYF; CDR3nt: TGTGCCAGCAGCGCCGGACTAGACCGCGAGCAGTACTTC
d_gene: NA; v_gene: TRBV19; abundance: NA; j_gene: TRBJ2-7; CDR3aa: CASSIDHPGDAYF; CDR3nt: TGTGCCAGTAGTATAGATCACCCAGGGGACGCGTACTTC
d_gene: NA; v_gene: TRBV11-2; abundance: NA; j_gene: TRBJ1-6; CDR3aa: CASSLGFLRNSPLHF; CDR3nt: TGTGCCAGCAGCTTGGGCTTTTTACGAAATTCACCCCTCCACTTT
d_gene: TRBD1; v_gene: TRBV19; abundance: NA; j_gene: TRBJ1-1; CDR3aa: CASTFGTALEAFF; CDR3nt: TGTGCCAGTACCTTCGGGACAGCCCTGGAGGCTTTCTTT
d_gene: NA; v_gene: TRBV6-5; abundance: NA; j_gene: TRBJ1-2; CDR3aa: CASSYSKWTEDGYTF; CDR3nt: TGTGCCAGCAGTTACTCAAAATGGACAGAAGATGGCTACACCTTC
d_gene: NA; v_gene: TRBV29-1; abundance: NA; j_gene: TRBJ1-2; CDR3aa: CSVREYGYTF; CDR3nt: TGCAGCGTCCGGGAGTATGGCTACACCTTC
d_gene: NA; v_gene: TRBV6-1; abundance: NA; j_gene: TRBJ1-6; CDR3aa: CASRHTDFDSPLHF; CDR3nt: TGTGCCAGCAGACACACAGATTTCGATTCACCCCTCCACTTT
d_gene: TRBD1; v_gene: TRBV7-9; abundance: NA; j_gene: TRBJ1-1; CDR3aa: CASGTGWRTEAFF; CDR3nt: TGTGCCAGTGGGACAGGGTGGCGCACTGAAGCTTTCTTT
d_gene: NA; v_gene: TRBV19; abundance: NA; j_gene: TRBJ1-3; CDR3aa: CASSSRTTRVTGNTIYF; CDR3nt: TGTGCCAGTAGTTCCAGGACAACCCGGGTGACTGGAAACACCATATATTTT
d_gene: NA; v_gene: TRBV10-3; abundance: once; j_gene: TRBJ2-7; CDR3aa: CATTGGLYEQYF; CDR3nt: TGTGCCACGACAGGCGGTCTCTACGAGCAGTACTTC
d_gene: TRBD1; v_gene: TRBV28; abundance: NA; j_gene: TRBJ1-1; CDR3aa: CASSSIGTGREAFF; CDR3nt: TGTGCCAGCAGTTCGATAGGGACAGGCCGTGAAGCTTTCTTT
d_gene: TRBD1; v_gene: TRBV7-9; abundance: few; j_gene: TRBJ1-4; CDR3aa: CASSFTPGTGIGEKLFF; CDR3nt: TGTGCCAGCAGCTTCACTCCCGGGACAGGAATTGGTGAAAAACTGTTTTTT
d_gene: TRBD2; v_gene: TRBV12-5; abundance: NA; j_gene: TRBJ2-3; CDR3aa: CASGLVIYGGRADTQYF; CDR3nt: TGTGCTAGTGGTTTGGTAATATACGGGGGGAGGGCAGATACGCAGTATTTT
d_gene: TRBD1; v_gene: TRBV9; abundance: NA; j_gene: TRBJ1-2; CDR3aa: CASSSGTGRDGYTF; CDR3nt: TGTGCCAGCAGCTCCGGGACAGGGAGAGATGGCTACACCTTC
d_gene: NA; v_gene: TRBV18; abundance: NA; j_gene: TRBJ1-3; CDR3aa: CASSPPVYSGNTIYF; CDR3nt: TGTGCCAGCTCCCCACCAGTCTACTCTGGAAACACCATATATTTT
d_gene: TRBD2; v_gene: TRBV15; abundance: NA; j_gene: TRBJ2-7; CDR3aa: CATKGEGSDSYEQYF; CDR3nt: TGTGCCACGAAAGGGGAGGGGTCTGACTCCTACGAGCAGTACTTC
d_gene: TRBD1; v_gene: TRBV11-3; abundance: NA; j_gene: TRBJ1-1; CDR3aa: CASSPGQGLSRNEAFF; CDR3nt: TGTGCCAGCAGCCCCGGACAGGGGCTCTCTAGGAATGAAGCTTTCTTT